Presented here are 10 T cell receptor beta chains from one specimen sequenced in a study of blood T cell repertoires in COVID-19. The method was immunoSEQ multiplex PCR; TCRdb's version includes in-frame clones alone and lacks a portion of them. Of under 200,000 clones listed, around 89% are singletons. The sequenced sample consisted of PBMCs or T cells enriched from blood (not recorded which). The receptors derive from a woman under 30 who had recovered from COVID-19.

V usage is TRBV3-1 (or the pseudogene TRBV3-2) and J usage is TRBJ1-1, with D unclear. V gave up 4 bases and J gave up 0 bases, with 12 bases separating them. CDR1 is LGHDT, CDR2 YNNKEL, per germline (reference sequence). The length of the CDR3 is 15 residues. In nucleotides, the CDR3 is TGTGCCAGCAGCCGGACGGACTACATGAACACTGAAGCTTTCTTT. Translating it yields CASSRTDYMNTEAFF.

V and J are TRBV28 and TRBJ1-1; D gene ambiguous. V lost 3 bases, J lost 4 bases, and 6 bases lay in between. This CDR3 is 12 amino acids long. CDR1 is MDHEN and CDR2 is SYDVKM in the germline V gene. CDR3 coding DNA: TGTGCCAGCAGTTTGGCTGGCACTGAAGCTTTCTTT. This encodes CASSLAGTEAFF.

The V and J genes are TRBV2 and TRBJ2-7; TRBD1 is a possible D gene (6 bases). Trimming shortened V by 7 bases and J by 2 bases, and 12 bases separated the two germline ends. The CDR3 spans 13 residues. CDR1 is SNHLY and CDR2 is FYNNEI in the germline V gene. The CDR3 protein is CASIQGLTYEQYF. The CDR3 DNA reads TGTGCCAGCATCCAGGGGCTGACCTACGAGCAGTACTTC.

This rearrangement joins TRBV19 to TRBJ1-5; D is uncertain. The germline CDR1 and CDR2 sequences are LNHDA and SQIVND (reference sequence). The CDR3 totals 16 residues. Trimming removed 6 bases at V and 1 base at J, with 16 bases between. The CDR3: CASREGIRASNQPQHF. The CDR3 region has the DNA TGTGCCAGTAGAGAGGGTATCCGGGCAAGCAATCAGCCCCAGCATTTT.

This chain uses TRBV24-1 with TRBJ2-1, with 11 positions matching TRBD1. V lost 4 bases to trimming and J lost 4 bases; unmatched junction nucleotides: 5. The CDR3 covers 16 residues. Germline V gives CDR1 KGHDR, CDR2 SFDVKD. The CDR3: CATSDPGTGGYNEQFF. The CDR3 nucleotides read TGTGCCACCAGTGACCCCGGGACAGGGGGATACAATGAGCAGTTCTTC.

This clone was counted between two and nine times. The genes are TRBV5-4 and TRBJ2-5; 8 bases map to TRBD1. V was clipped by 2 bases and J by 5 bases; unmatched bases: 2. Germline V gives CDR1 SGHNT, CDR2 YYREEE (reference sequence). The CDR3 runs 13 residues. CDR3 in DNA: TGTGCCAGCAGCTTACAGGGGGGCGAGACCCAGTACTTC. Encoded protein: CASSLQGGETQYF.

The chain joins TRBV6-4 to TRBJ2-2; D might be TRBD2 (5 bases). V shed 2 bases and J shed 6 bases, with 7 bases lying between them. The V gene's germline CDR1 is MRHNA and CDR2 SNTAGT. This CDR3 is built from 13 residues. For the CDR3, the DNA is TGTGCCAGCAGTGACGAGGGCGCCGGGGAGCTGTTTTTT. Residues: CASSDEGAGELFF.

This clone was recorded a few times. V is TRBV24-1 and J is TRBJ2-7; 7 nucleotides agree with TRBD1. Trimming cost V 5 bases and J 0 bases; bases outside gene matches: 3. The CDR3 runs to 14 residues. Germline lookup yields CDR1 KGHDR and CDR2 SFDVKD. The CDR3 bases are TGTGCCACCAGTGCTGGGACAGCCTCCTACGAGCAGTACTTC. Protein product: CATSAGTASYEQYF.

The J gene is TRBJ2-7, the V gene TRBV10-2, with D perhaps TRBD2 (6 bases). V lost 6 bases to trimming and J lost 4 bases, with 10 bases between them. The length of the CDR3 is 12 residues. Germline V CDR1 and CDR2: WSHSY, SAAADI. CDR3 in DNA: TGCGCCAGCAGCCCTCTAGCGTACGAGCAGTACTTC. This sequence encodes CASSPLAYEQYF.

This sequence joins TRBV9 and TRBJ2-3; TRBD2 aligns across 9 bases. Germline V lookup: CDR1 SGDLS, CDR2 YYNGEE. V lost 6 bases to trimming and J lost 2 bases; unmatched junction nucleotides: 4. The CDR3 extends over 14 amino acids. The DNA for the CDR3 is TGTGCCAGCACCCCGGGACTAGCCACAGATACGCAGTATTTT. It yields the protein CASTPGLATDTQYF.